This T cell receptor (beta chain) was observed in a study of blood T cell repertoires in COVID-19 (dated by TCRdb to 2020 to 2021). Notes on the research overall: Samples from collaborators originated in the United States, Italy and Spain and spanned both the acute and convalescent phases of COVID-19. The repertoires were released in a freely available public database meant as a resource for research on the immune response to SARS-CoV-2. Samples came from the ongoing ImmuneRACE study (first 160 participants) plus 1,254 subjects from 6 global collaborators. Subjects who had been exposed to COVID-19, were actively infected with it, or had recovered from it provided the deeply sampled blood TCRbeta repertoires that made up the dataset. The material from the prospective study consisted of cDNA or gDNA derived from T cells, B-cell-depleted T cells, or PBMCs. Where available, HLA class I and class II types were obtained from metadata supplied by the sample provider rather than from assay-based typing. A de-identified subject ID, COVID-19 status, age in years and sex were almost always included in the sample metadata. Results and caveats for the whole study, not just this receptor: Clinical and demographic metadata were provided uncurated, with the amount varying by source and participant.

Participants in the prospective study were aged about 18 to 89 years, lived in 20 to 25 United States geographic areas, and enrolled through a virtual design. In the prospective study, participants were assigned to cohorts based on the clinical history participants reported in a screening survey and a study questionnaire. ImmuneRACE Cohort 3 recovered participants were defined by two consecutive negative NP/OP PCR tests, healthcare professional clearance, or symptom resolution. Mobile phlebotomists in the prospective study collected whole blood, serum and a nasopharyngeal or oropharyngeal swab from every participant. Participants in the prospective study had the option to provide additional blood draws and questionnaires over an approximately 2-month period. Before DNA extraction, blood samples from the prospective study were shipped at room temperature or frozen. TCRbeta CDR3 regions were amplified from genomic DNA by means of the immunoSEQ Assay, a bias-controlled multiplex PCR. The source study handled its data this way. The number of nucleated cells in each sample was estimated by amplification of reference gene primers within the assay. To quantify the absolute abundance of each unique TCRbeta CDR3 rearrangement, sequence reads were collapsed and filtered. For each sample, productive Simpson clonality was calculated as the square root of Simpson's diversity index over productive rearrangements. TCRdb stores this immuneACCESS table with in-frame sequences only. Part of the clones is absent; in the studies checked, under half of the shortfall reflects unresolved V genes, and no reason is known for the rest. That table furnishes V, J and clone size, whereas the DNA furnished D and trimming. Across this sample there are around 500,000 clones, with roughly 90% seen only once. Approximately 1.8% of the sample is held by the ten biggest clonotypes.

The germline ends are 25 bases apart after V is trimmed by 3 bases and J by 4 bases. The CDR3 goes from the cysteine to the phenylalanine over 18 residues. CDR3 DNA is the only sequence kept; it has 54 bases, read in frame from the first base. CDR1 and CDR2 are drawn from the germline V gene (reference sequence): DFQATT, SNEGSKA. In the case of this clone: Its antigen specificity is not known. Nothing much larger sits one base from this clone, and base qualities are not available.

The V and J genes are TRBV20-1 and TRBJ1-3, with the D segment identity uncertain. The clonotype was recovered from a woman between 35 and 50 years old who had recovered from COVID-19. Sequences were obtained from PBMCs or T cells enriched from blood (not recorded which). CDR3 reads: CSASSNRGGLLGGNTIYF. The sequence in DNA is TGCAGTGCTAGTAGTAATCGAGGAGGTCTGTTAGGCGGAAACACCATATATTTT.